Only a few counts were recorded for the clone carrying this T cell receptor (beta chain). Its antigen is not known. Both 60 Vbeta primers and 13 Jbeta primers went into the PCR. Here immunoSEQ multiplex PCR was the method, and the copy in TCRdb shows in-frame clones only, minus some. The table has more than 65,000 clones, 76% seen once. The data are from a study of cytomegalovirus exposure and HLA in healthy donors. Study conclusions and caveats: Later analysis identified a missense DCLRE1C variant that was linked to TCR beta V- and J-gene trimming.

In germline, CDR1 is SGDLS, CDR2 YYNGEE. V was pared by 0 bases and J by 0 bases, with 9 bases between. There are 15 residues in the CDR3. This chain links TRBV9 with TRBJ1-1; D perhaps matches TRBD1 (6 bases). The material sequenced was PBMCs. This clonotype was sampled from a man aged 40-55 years in good health and CMV-seronegative. This CDR3 reads CASSVGGGLNTEAFF. CDR3 DNA: TGTGCCAGCAGCGTAGGAGGGGGTCTGAACACTGAAGCTTTCTTT.